Below, 24 T cell receptor beta chains from the same sample are listed, as sequenced in a study of T cell repertoires in cytomegalovirus infection. These receptors' targets are unknown. TCRdb itself ran the reads through MiXCR, one entry per CDR3 protein. Among around 340,000 distinct CDR3 sequences listed, 25% to 30% were seen once. The sequencing here drew on cultured PBMCs, taken from culture after CMV antigen stimulation. The receptors come from a human donor in good health (CMV status not recorded). Some clones in this sample may be carry-over from other donors' samples.

Many counts were recorded for this clonotype. The chain has TRBV7-2 and TRBJ2-1, with D unresolved. Germline values: CDR1 SGHTA, CDR2 FQGNSA. V lost 3 bases and J lost 2, with 8 bases in between. This CDR3 has 14 amino acids. CDR3: CASSFTGTYNEQFF. In DNA form, the CDR3 reads TGTGCCAGCAGCTTCACGGGTACCTACAATGAGCAGTTCTTC.

This chain links TRBV28 with TRBJ2-3; TRBD2 matches 12 bases. Germline V gene data show CDR1 as MDHEN and CDR2 as SYDVKM. This CDR3 is built from 16 residues. Trimming cost V 8 bases and J 6 bases; bases outside gene matches: 12. CDR3 sequence: CASPPKLGLAGDTQYF. The CDR3 bases are TGTGCCAGCCCCCCCAAACTAGGACTAGCGGGGGATACGCAGTATTTT.

This chain joins TRBV28 and TRBJ2-7; 7 bases map to TRBD1. V lost 11 bases and J lost 3; bases outside the gene matches: 13. CDR3 length: 14 residues. Germline V gene lookup returns CDR1 MDHEN and CDR2 SYDVKM. The CDR3 region has the DNA TGTGCCGCCCAAGGCGAAGGGGGCGTCTACGAGCAGTACTTC. Its translation: CAAQGEGGVYEQYF.

The rearrangement links TRBV11-2 to TRBJ2-1; the match to TRBD2 covers 13 bases. With 4 bases clipped from V and 7 bases from J, the junction kept 13 bases outside the gene matches. The CDR3 extends over 18 amino acids. Germline-derived CDR1 and CDR2 are SGHAT and FQNNGV. The CDR3 protein is CASSSQPRTSGRVNEQFF. The CDR3 DNA sequence: TGTGCCAGCAGCTCCCAACCCCGGACTAGCGGGAGAGTAAATGAGCAGTTCTTC.

The chain has TRBV11-2 and TRBJ1-6; 7 bases fit TRBD1. The CDR3 consists of 16 residues. Trimming removed 5 bases from V and 2 bases from J; junction bases left unmatched: 6. From germline, CDR1 is SGHAT and CDR2 FQNNGV. The CDR3 reads CASSPDREPYNSPLHF. The CDR3 region has the DNA TGTGCCAGCAGCCCAGACAGGGAGCCCTATAATTCACCCCTCCACTTT.

The CDR3 loop is CASSARGGHQPQHF. CDR3 nucleotides: TGTGCCAGTAGCGCCCGGGGAGGGCATCAGCCCCAGCATTTT. This chain joins TRBV19 and TRBJ1-5; unclear D gene. Germline loops: CDR1 LNHDA, CDR2 SQIVND (reference sequence). Trimming cost V 6 bases and J 5 bases, with 14 bases left between them. The CDR3 is 14 amino acids.

This clonotype was detected only a few times. The rearrangement joins TRBV15 to TRBJ2-1; 11 bases align to TRBD2. The length of the CDR3 is 15 residues. Germline-derived CDR1 and CDR2 are LNHNV and YYDKDF (reference sequence). J lost 10 bases, V lost 0 bases, and 5 bases had no gene match. The CDR3 bases are TGTGCCACCAGCAGAGAAACTAGCGGGAGTGTCGAGCAGTTCTTC. It translates to CATSRETSGSVEQFF.

The chain has TRBV27 and TRBJ2-1; TRBD2 agrees at 8 bases. The CDR3 has 13 residues. Per the germline V gene, CDR1 is MNHEY and CDR2 is SMNVEV (reference sequence). J gave up 9 bases and V 6 bases, and 7 bases lay outside the gene matches. The CDR3 spells CASRNSGNPEQFF. The CDR3 nucleotides are TGTGCCAGCAGGAATAGCGGGAATCCTGAGCAGTTCTTC.

This clonotype was counted between two and nine times. The chain couples TRBV12-3 or TRBV12-4 to TRBJ2-2; TRBD2 aligns across 10 bases. V lost 2 bases and J lost 3; bases outside the gene matches: 3. The CDR3 is 16 amino acids. The CDR3, as DNA: TGTGCCAGCAGTTTATCAGCGGGGGGGTACACCGGGGAGCTGTTTTTT. It specifies CASSLSAGGYTGELFF.

Ten or more counts support this clonotype. The chain joins TRBV6-5 to TRBJ1-2; no clear D. This CDR3 contains 14 residues. The V gene lost 2 bases and the J gene lost 4 bases, with 11 bases spanning the gap. Germline V gene data show CDR1 as MNHEY and CDR2 as SVGAGI. The CDR3 region is CASSYGKWGYGYTF. The CDR3 region has the DNA TGTGCCAGCAGTTACGGGAAATGGGGCTATGGCTACACCTTC.

V is TRBV6-5 and J is TRBJ1-1; no firm D call. The V and J ends lost 4 bases and 0 bases respectively, with 9 bases between them. The germline CDR1 and CDR2 sequences are MNHEY and SVGAGI. The CDR3 contains 14 residues. In DNA form, the CDR3 reads TGTGCCAGCAGTTCCGCAGCCCTGAACACTGAAGCTTTCTTT. It is translated as CASSSAALNTEAFF.

The chain combines TRBV15 with TRBJ1-2; 7 bases are shared with TRBD1. This CDR3 has 13 residues. The V segment lost 7 bases and the J segment 8 bases; nucleotides outside the gene matches: 10. CDR1 LNHNV and CDR2 YYDKDF come from the germline V gene (reference sequence). The CDR3 sequence: CATTLDRSGGYTF. CDR3 in DNA: TGTGCCACCACCCTGGACAGGTCGGGGGGCTACACCTTC.

Comments on this clonotype: A clone one base away is much larger, so this may be a read error. Since no conserved phenylalanine or tryptophan closes the CDR3, a read error is the likely cause. The V call is TRBV7-2, the J call TRBJ2-1, with 8 bases aligning to TRBD2. There are 17 residues in the CDR3. CDR1 is SGHTA and CDR2 is FQGNSA in the germline V gene. V dropped 2 bases and J dropped 6; count of bases not matched to a gene: 12. The CDR3 loop reads CASSLIPPGTRGNEQFS. The CDR3 nucleotides read TGTGCCAGCAGCTTAATCCCACCCGGGACTAGGGGCAATGAGCAGTTCTCC.

The sample holds a few counts of this clonotype. The chain couples TRBV12-5 to TRBJ1-5, with unresolved D. CDR3 length equals 14 residues. In germline, CDR1 is LGHNT, CDR2 FRNRAP. V lost 1 base and J 4 bases, leaving 8 bases between the germline ends. CDR3 region: CASGLEGSNQPQHF. The CDR3 DNA follows: TGTGCTAGTGGTTTGGAAGGCTCAAATCAGCCCCAGCATTTT.

The rearrangement uses TRBV7-3 and TRBJ2-1; no definite D call. Germline loops: CDR1 SGHTA, CDR2 FQGTGA. The CDR3 length is 17 residues. The V end was cut by 0 bases, the J end by 2 bases, with 14 bases between. The CDR3 DNA reads as TGTGCCAGCAGCTTAACGTTCCAGCCCGGGCCCTACAATGAGCAGTTCTTC. Translating it yields CASSLTFQPGPYNEQFF.

This clonotype was counted a few times. The chain carries TRBV11-2 and TRBJ2-4, with 8 bases lining up with TRBD1. V dropped 6 bases and J dropped 0; count of bases not matched to a gene: 7. Germline V lookup: CDR1 SGHAT, CDR2 FQNNGV. This CDR3 has 16 amino acids. The DNA for the CDR3 is TGTGCCAGCAGACCTCGACAGGGGAAAGCCAAAAACATTCAGTACTTC. Translating gives CASRPRQGKAKNIQYF.

This clonotype was detected a few times. The chain combines TRBV27 with TRBJ2-3, with 11 bases that match TRBD2. CDR1 is MNHEY and CDR2 is SMNVEV in the germline V gene (reference sequence). Trimming removed 5 bases from V and 11 bases from J; junction bases left unmatched: 3. The CDR3 length is 12 residues. The CDR3 nucleotides read TGTGCCAGCAGTCCGGGACTAGCGGTGCAGTATTTT. Translated, it gives CASSPGLAVQYF.

The V gene is TRBV12-3 or TRBV12-4, the J gene TRBJ1-3, with D hard to call. There are 14 residues in the CDR3. Between the trimmed V and J ends, which lost 6 bases and 4 bases, there was a span of 13 bases. CDR3 DNA sequence: TGTGCCAGCAGCCAGACCACGGGCGGAAACACCATATATTTT. Protein sequence: CASSQTTGGNTIYF.

The rearrangement uses TRBV7-2 and TRBJ1-1, with a weak D call TRBD1 (6 bases). The ends were cut back, 1 base at V and 7 bases at J, with 13 bases in the middle. Germline V CDR1 and CDR2: SGHTA, FQGNSA. This CDR3 contains 14 residues. DNA of the CDR3: TGTGCCAGCAGCTTAGTGGGAGGGACACATGAAGCTTTCTTT. This codes for CASSLVGGTHEAFF.

A few counts support this clonotype. The rearrangement uses TRBV27 and TRBJ2-2; D is unclear. The CDR3 length is 12 residues. CDR1 and CDR2 (germline): MNHEY, SMNVEV (reference sequence). V was shortened by 3 bases and J by 4 bases, with 3 bases between the two germline ends. The CDR3 spells CASSLSTGELFF. The DNA for the CDR3 is TGTGCCAGCAGTTTGAGCACCGGGGAGCTGTTTTTT.

In its sample, this clonotype was seen a few times. The chain employs TRBV2 and TRBJ1-2; possibly TRBD1 for D (5 bases). Trimming stripped 4 bases from V and 5 bases from J, with 20 bases between. CDR3 length equals 16 residues. In germline, CDR1 is SNHLY, CDR2 FYNNEI. The CDR3 is CASSGPRGTAFYGYTF. CDR3 sequence (DNA): TGTGCCAGCAGTGGTCCGCGAGGGACCGCGTTTTATGGCTACACCTTC.

The rearrangement links TRBV6-1 to TRBJ1-1; D is undetermined. The CDR3 loop spans 10 amino acids. V lost 10 bases to trimming and J lost 5 bases, with 8 bases between them. CDR1 MNHNS and CDR2 SASEGT come from the germline V gene. The CDR3 bases are TGTGCCACCCACCGGACTGAAGCTTTCTTT. The encoded protein is CATHRTEAFF.

With regard to this clonotype: One end of the junction does not line up with germline, which may come from a read error. The CDR3 nucleotides read TGTGCCAGCAGTCTATCCGGAGGAGGCGGGGATCAGCCCCAGCATTTT. It encodes CASSLSGGGGDQPQHF. The rearrangement uses TRBV27 and TRBJ1-5, with D hard to call. The CDR3 is 16 residues long. Germline assignment: CDR1 MNHEY and CDR2 SMNVEV (reference sequence).

This clonotype occurred a few times. The chain is built from TRBV2 and TRBJ2-5; TRBD2 aligns across 8 bases. CDR1 is SNHLY, CDR2 FYNNEI, per germline. CDR3 length: 14 residues. Trimming took 6 bases from V and 4 from J; bases not matched to a gene: 7. CDR3 in DNA: TGTGCCAGCAGAGTCAGCGGGGGTAGAGAGACCCAGTACTTC. It encodes CASRVSGGRETQYF.